These 30 T cell receptor beta chains originate from one sample sequenced in a study of beta chain features in type 1 diabetes (dated by TCRdb to the late 2010s). The library was built by means of the immunoSEQ multiplex PCR assay. The High Capacity cDNA Reverse Transcription Kit was used to reverse transcribe all of the isolated RNA, meaning that expressed TCRB transcripts were what got sequenced. TCRdb holds this immuneACCESS table with in-frame rearrangements only. Some clones are missing; in checked studies, unresolved V genes explain under half, and the rest has no known cause. This sample has some 410,000 clones in its table, and approximately 10% of those were observed once. The ten largest clones represent less than 0.06% of the sample. Sequencing was performed on naive CD4+ T cells from blood. The sample's cell subset or site label, decoded: true naive CD4+ T cells. The receptor set was obtained from a woman aged 18-29 years in good health.

A few counts support this clone. Other DNA sequences within the sample encode an identical CDR3. The CDR3 spells CASSLGQNTEAFF. CDR3 bases: TGTGCCAGCAGCTTAGGGCAGAACACTGAAGCTTTCTTT. This chain links TRBV7-9 with TRBJ1-1; D call uncertain. Germline V gives CDR1 SEHNR, CDR2 FQNEAQ (reference sequence). The CDR3 runs to 13 residues. V lost 1 base and J lost 1, with 4 bases in between.

In this sample, this clone turned up a few times. This sequence joins TRBV7-8 and TRBJ2-5; D may be TRBD1 (5 bases). The CDR3 length is 16 residues. Germline CDR1 and CDR2: SGHVS and FQNEAQ. With 5 bases removed from V and 4 bases from J, the gap between germline ends came to 20 bases. The DNA of the CDR3 is TGTGCCAGCAGCGACAAAGCATACAGGATTTCAGAGACCCAGTACTTC. This sequence encodes CASSDKAYRISETQYF.

For this clone: This specimen includes other DNA sequences encoding the same CDR3. The chain has TRBV30 and TRBJ1-5; D ambiguous. CDR1 and CDR2 from the germline V gene are GTSNPN and SVGIG (reference sequence). The CDR3 extends over 14 amino acids. V was cut by 0 bases and J by 1 base, with 7 bases left in between. CDR3 in amino acids: CAWSVQGSNQPQHF. Written as DNA, the CDR3 is TGTGCCTGGAGTGTACAAGGGAGCAATCAGCCCCAGCATTTT.

This clone came up a few times. CDR3 in amino acids: CASSPASEQETQYF. The CDR3, as DNA: TGTGCCAGCTCACCAGCCTCGGAACAAGAGACCCAGTACTTC. The chain is built from TRBV18 and TRBJ2-5, with D hard to call. Germline loops: CDR1 KGHSH, CDR2 LQKENI. Trimming removed 2 bases at V and 2 bases at J, with 9 bases between. The CDR3 extends over 14 amino acids.

This clone has more than one count but fewer than ten. The chain is built from TRBV7-3 and TRBJ1-1; D is undetermined. With 4 bases removed from V and 1 base from J, the gap between germline ends came to 7 bases. Germline CDR1 is SGHTA and CDR2 is FQGTGA. The length of the CDR3 is 13 residues. CDR3 sequence (DNA): TGTGCCAGCAGCTCCACCGGGAACACTGAAGCTTTCTTT. Translation gives CASSSTGNTEAFF. The full variable domain, with the rest looked up from reference TRBV7-3 and TRBJ1-1, is GAGVSQTPSNKVTEKGKYVELRCDPISGHTALYWYRQSLGQGPEFLIYFQGTGAADDSGLPNDRFFAVRPEGSVSTLKIQRTERGDSAVYLCASSSTGNTEAFFGQGTRLTVV.

V is TRBV7-2 and J is TRBJ2-3; 11 nucleotides line up with TRBD2. The CDR3 spans 16 residues. With V trimmed by 5 bases and J by 1 base, 5 bases remained unmatched. Per the germline V gene, CDR1 is SGHTA and CDR2 is FQGNSA. CDR3 DNA sequence: TGTGCCAGCAGCAATCGACTAGCGGGACGCACAGATACGCAGTATTTT. It encodes CASSNRLAGRTDTQYF.

In nucleotides, the CDR3 is TGTGCCAGCAGCTCCCCCAGGGGCACAGATACGCAGTATTTT. This sequence encodes CASSSPRGTDTQYF. This chain connects TRBV7-2 to TRBJ2-3, with TRBD1 as a possible D gene (5 bases). V lost 4 bases, J lost 1 base, and 9 bases lay in between. Germline CDR1 is SGHTA and CDR2 is FQGNSA. CDR3 length: 14 residues.

This clone was seen a few times. The gene calls are TRBV15 and TRBJ2-2; D uncertain. The CDR3 consists of 12 residues. Germline-derived CDR1 and CDR2 are LNHNV and YYDKDF (reference sequence). V lost 9 bases and J lost 7, with 12 bases in between. DNA for the CDR3: TGTGCCACGAGTACGTATGGCGGGGAGCTGTTTTTT. Translating it yields CATSTYGGELFF.

This clone was observed a few times. The V gene is TRBV30, the J gene TRBJ1-1; TRBD1 might be the D (6 bases). The CDR3 totals 14 residues. Trimming took 3 bases from V and 2 from J, leaving 13 bases between them. Germline-derived CDR1 and CDR2 are GTSNPN and SVGIG (reference sequence). The CDR3 protein is CAWSRGRANTEAFF. The DNA of the CDR3 is TGTGCCTGGAGCAGGGGACGGGCAAACACTGAAGCTTTCTTT.

This chain connects TRBV10-3 to TRBJ2-5, with D tentatively TRBD1 (6 bases). Trimming stripped 10 bases from V and 1 base from J, with 16 bases between. This CDR3 comprises 14 residues. CDR1 and CDR2 from the germline V gene are ENHRY and SYGVKD. The CDR3 here is CATSRDTRQETQYF. The CDR3, as DNA: TGTGCCACTTCCCGGGACACCCGCCAAGAGACCCAGTACTTC.

This rearrangement joins TRBV13 to TRBJ1-3; D call uncertain. Germline-derived CDR1 and CDR2 are PRHDT and FYEKMQ (reference sequence). Trimming removed 5 bases from V and 9 bases from J, with 8 bases in between. The CDR3 covers 11 residues. Here the CDR3 DNA reads TGTGCCAGCAGCCTTGACCTCACCATATATTTT. This codes for CASSLDLTIYF.

A few counts support this clone. V and J are TRBV28 and TRBJ2-1; 8 bases match TRBD2. The CDR3 has 15 amino acids. CDR1 and CDR2 (germline): MDHEN, SYDVKM. J lost 5 bases, V lost 5 bases, and 8 bases had no gene match. The CDR3 coding sequence is TGTGCCAGCAGTGCAGCGGGGGCGCAAAACAATGAGCAGTTCTTC. Residues: CASSAAGAQNNEQFF.

This clone occurred a few times. Other DNA sequences within the sample encode an identical CDR3. V is TRBV28 and J is TRBJ2-7; D remains ambiguous. With 2 bases removed from V and 3 bases from J, the gap between germline ends came to 5 bases. This CDR3 is 12 amino acids long. The germline V gene has CDR1 MDHEN and CDR2 SYDVKM. The CDR3 loop is CASSLPGYEQYV. Written as DNA, the CDR3 is TGTGCCAGCAGTTTACCAGGCTACGAGCAGTACGTC.

The chain's CDR3 is CASSYNTGELFF. As DNA, the CDR3 is TGTGCCAGCAGCTACAACACCGGGGAGCTGTTTTTT. The V gene is TRBV7-3, the J gene TRBJ2-2; D remains unclear. Trimming stripped 4 bases from V and 2 bases from J, with 2 bases between. CDR1 SGHTA and CDR2 FQGTGA come from the germline V gene. CDR3 length: 12 residues.

This chain links TRBV20-1 with TRBJ2-7; D gene ambiguous. V was cut by 6 bases and J by 5 bases, with 11 bases left in between. CDR3 size: 11 residues. CDR1 is DFQATT and CDR2 is SNEGSKA in the germline V gene (reference sequence). CDR3 sequence reads: CSAAAVDEQYV. The CDR3 nucleotides are TGCAGTGCAGCCGCGGTTGACGAGCAGTACGTC.

In this sample, this clone turned up a few times. V usage is TRBV13 and J usage is TRBJ2-3; possibly TRBD2 for D (5 bases). The CDR3 totals 14 residues. Germline CDR1 and CDR2: PRHDT and FYEKMQ (reference sequence). The ends were cut back, 8 bases at V and 2 bases at J, with 14 bases in the middle. This CDR3 is CASGLGLSTDTQYF. CDR3 nucleotide sequence: TGTGCCAGCGGGTTAGGACTTTCCACAGATACGCAGTATTTT.

The chain uses TRBV9 and TRBJ2-2; maybe TRBD2 (5 bases). CDR3 length: 17 amino acids. Germline CDR1 reads SGDLS; CDR2 reads YYNGEE. V was clipped by 2 bases and J by 0 bases, with 14 bases between them. The CDR3 here is CASSVHSSISNTGELFF. CDR3 coding DNA: TGTGCCAGCAGCGTCCATTCTAGCATCTCGAACACCGGGGAGCTGTTTTTT.

This clone came up a few times. The genes are TRBV4-1 and TRBJ2-3; D unclear. V dropped 4 bases and J dropped 0 bases, with 17 bases sitting between them. The CDR3 spans 17 residues. Germline V gene data show CDR1 as MGHRA and CDR2 as YSYEKL. Written as DNA, the CDR3 is TGCGCCAGCAGCCCAATCAAATTAGACGCCAGCACAGATACGCAGTATTTT. Translated: CASSPIKLDASTDTQYF.

The gene calls are TRBV27 and TRBJ2-2; maybe TRBD1 (6 bases). The length of the CDR3 is 15 residues. Germline CDR1 reads MNHEY; CDR2 reads SMNVEV (reference sequence). Trimming removed 2 bases from V and 1 base from J, with 8 bases in between. Here the CDR3 reads CASSLMTGNTGELFF. CDR3 bases: TGTGCCAGCAGTTTAATGACAGGGAACACCGGGGAGCTGTTTTTT.

The genes are TRBV29-1 and TRBJ1-2; D remains unclear. The CDR3 is made up of 12 amino acids. The V end lost 3 bases, the J end lost 8 bases, and 13 bases lay between the germline ends. Germline lookup yields CDR1 SQVTM and CDR2 ANQGSEA. CDR3 sequence reads: CSVEGSKDGYTF. In DNA, the CDR3 is TGCAGCGTTGAGGGCAGTAAAGACGGCTACACCTTC.

This clone turned up a few times. This chain links TRBV30 with TRBJ2-1; TRBD2 is a possible D gene (5 bases). The CDR3 runs 12 residues. V dropped 5 bases and J dropped 12 bases, with 17 bases sitting between them. In germline, CDR1 is GTSNPN, CDR2 SVGIG (reference sequence). The CDR3 bases are TGTGCCTGGCTAATCGGAGGTCGCGGGCAGTTCTTC. Translating gives CAWLIGGRGQFF.

This clone was seen a few times. V usage is TRBV21-1 and J usage is TRBJ2-7; the D segment call TRBD2 is taken from the table without a DNA check. TRBV21-1 is marked as a pseudogene. The CDR3 length is 16 residues. The CDR3 DNA reads TGTGCCAGCAGCGTCCCGGGTAGCGGGGGGGCCCACGAGCAGTACGTC. It specifies CASSVPGSGGAHEQYV.

This clone was counted at least ten times. The CDR3 is CATSSRPGETQYF. The CDR3 coding sequence is TGTGCCACCAGCTCGCGGCCTGGGGAGACCCAGTACTTC. The chain has TRBV15 and TRBJ2-5; no definite D call. This CDR3 has 13 amino acids. Trimming pared 5 bases from V and 5 bases from J, leaving 12 bases between. Germline CDR1 is LNHNV and CDR2 is YYDKDF (reference sequence).

In its sample, this clone was seen a few times. The chain recombines TRBV19 with TRBJ2-1; no clear D gene. V was clipped by 6 bases and J by 7 bases, with 7 bases between them. This CDR3 has 11 amino acids. Per the germline V gene, CDR1 is LNHDA and CDR2 is SQIVND (reference sequence). CDR3 amino acids: CASRVGNEQFF. DNA of the CDR3: TGTGCCAGTAGGGTTGGGAATGAGCAGTTCTTC.

This clone appeared many times. The chain joins TRBV30 to TRBJ1-1; possibly TRBD1 for D (6 bases). The CDR3 runs 12 residues. Germline CDR1 GTSNPN, CDR2 SVGIG (reference sequence). V lost 5 bases, J lost 1 base, and 8 bases lay in between. CDR3 residues: CAWGQSNTEAFF. Written as DNA, the CDR3 is TGTGCCTGGGGACAGTCGAACACTGAAGCTTTCTTT.

This clone was counted only a few times. Germline is not matched at one junction end, which may reflect a read error. V and J are TRBV29-1 and TRBJ1-2, with a possible D match to TRBD1 (6 bases). Per germline, CDR1 SQVTM and CDR2 ANQGSEA. The CDR3 consists of 10 residues. The CDR3 reads CSVGQVRSFF. DNA of the CDR3: TGCAGCGTTGGACAGGTCCGCTCCTTTTTC.

In regard to this clone: Other DNA sequences in this specimen translate into the identical CDR3. This sequence joins TRBV29-1 and TRBJ1-6, with TRBD1 matching over 8 bases. The trim removed 7 bases at V and 5 bases at J, leaving 4 bases unmatched. Germline loops: CDR1 SQVTM, CDR2 ANQGSEA. The CDR3 contains 13 residues. Here the CDR3 reads CSARTGNNSPLHF. The CDR3 DNA reads as TGCAGCGCCCGGACAGGGAATAATTCACCCCTCCACTTT. The whole variable domain, filled in from reference TRBV29-1 and TRBJ1-6, reads SAVISQKPSRDICQRGTSLTIQCQVDSQVTMMFWYRQQPGQSLTLIATANQGSEATYESGFVIDKFPISRPNLTFSTLTVSNMSPEDSSIYLCSARTGNNSPLHFGNGTRLTVT.

This clone came up a few times. This chain links TRBV4-3 with TRBJ2-5; D possibly uses TRBD1 or TRBD2 (5 bases each). Trimming shortened V by 0 bases and J by 5 bases, and 13 bases separated the two germline ends. Germline V lookup: CDR1 LGHNA, CDR2 YSLEER. CDR3 length: 15 residues. CDR3 sequence reads: CASSQEFPGAETQYF. Written as DNA, the CDR3 is TGCGCCAGCAGCCAAGAGTTCCCCGGGGCTGAGACCCAGTACTTC.

The chain uses TRBV5-1 and TRBJ2-5; no definite D call. Germline V CDR1 and CDR2: SGHRS, YFSETQ. The CDR3 length is 12 residues. The V end was cut by 4 bases, the J end by 5 bases, with 9 bases between. CDR3 DNA sequence: TGCGCCAGCAGCCCGGACCCGGAGACCCAGTACTTC. Protein product: CASSPDPETQYF.

The V gene is TRBV27, the J gene TRBJ2-1; D is perhaps TRBD1 (6 bases). V lost 6 bases to trimming and J lost 0 bases, with 15 bases between them. Germline CDR1 reads MNHEY; CDR2 reads SMNVEV (reference sequence). The CDR3 runs 16 residues. CDR3 sequence: CASRSTGSGSYNEQFF. The CDR3 DNA is TGTGCCAGCAGATCCACAGGGTCGGGCTCCTACAATGAGCAGTTCTTC.